This T cell receptor (beta chain) was recorded in a study of regulatory T cells in long-lasting Graves disease. In the study overall: The study enrolled newly diagnosed Graves' patients on antithyroid drugs under 3 months.

The table lists this clonotype with many counts. With iRepertoire HTBI primers and Arm-PCR of CDR3 regions, TCR beta libraries were built. TCRdb used MiXCR to reprocess the multiplex PCR reads, holding one entry per CDR3 protein. The table includes hundreds of thousands of distinct CDR3 sequences, around 17% detected once. Stated time point: newly diagnosed GD, antithyroid drugs for less than 3 months. Isolated PBMC RNA provided the starting material for the TCR library. These data also formed part of another study, on T cells in Graves' hyperthyroidism and ophthalmopathy. From that second work: Pregnant or lactating patients were excluded, as were those with uncontrolled infection or other autoimmune disease. Initially, a first-round RT-PCR of the TCR CDR3 employed the HTBI primer set.

The source was peripheral blood mononuclear cells (PBMCs), collected at new diagnosis, from a patient treated with antithyroid drugs. The receptor was isolated from a middle-aged man with Graves disease.

The CDR3 sequence: CASGRRSTQYF. CDR3 in DNA: TGTGCCTCGGGACGCCGCAGTACGCAGTATTTT. The V and J genes are TRBV28 and TRBJ2-3; D is possibly TRBD1 or TRBD2 (5 bases each). Germline-derived CDR1 and CDR2 are MDHEN and SYDVKM. With 11 bases removed from V and 8 bases from J, the gap between germline ends came to 14 bases. This CDR3 is built from 11 residues.